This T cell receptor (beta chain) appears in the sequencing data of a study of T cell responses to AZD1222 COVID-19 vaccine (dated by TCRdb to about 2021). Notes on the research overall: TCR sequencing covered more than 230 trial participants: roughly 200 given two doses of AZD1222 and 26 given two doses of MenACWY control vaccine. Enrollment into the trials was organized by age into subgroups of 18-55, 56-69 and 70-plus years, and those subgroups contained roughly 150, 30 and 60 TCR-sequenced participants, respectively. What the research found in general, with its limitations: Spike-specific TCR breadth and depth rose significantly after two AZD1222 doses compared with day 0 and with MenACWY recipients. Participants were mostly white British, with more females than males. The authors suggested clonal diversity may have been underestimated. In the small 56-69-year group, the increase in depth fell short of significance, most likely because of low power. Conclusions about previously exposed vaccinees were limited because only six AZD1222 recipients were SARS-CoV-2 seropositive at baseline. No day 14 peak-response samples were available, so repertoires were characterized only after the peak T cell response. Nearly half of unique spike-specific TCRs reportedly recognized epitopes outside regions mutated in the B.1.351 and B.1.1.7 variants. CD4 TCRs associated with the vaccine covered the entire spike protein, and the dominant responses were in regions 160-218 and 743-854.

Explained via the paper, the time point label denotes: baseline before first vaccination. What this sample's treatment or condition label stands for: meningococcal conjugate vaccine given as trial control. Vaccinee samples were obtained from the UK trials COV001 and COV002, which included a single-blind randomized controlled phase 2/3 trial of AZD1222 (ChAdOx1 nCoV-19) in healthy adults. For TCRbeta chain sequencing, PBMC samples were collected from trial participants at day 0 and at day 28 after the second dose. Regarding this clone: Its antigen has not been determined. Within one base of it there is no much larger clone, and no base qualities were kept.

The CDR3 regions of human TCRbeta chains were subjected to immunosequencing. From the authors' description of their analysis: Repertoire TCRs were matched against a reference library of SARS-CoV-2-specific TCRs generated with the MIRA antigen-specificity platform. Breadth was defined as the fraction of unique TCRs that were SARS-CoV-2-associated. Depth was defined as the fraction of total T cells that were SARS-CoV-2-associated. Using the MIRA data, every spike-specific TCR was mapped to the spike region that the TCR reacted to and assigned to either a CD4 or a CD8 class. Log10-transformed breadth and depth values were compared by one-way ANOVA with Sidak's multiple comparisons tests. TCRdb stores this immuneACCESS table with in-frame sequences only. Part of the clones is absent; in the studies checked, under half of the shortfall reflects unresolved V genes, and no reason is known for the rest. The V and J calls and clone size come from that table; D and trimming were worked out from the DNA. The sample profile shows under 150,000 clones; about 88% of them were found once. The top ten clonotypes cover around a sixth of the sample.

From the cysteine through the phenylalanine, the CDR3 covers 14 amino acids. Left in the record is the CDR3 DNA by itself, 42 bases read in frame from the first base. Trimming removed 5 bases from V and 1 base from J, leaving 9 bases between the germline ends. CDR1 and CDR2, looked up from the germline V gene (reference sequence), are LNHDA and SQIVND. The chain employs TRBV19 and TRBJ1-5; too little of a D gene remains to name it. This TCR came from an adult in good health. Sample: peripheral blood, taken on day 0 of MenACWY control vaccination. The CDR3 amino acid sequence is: CASSAGGSNQPQHF. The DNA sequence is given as TGTGCCAGTAGTGCGGGAGGGAGCAATCAGCCCCAGCATTTT.